This TCR beta chain was identified during a study of blood T cell repertoires in COVID-19. Study context: Sites in the United States, Italy and Spain provided acute and convalescent COVID-19 samples. In each case, the material was cDNA or gDNA derived from T cells, B-cell-depleted T cells, or PBMCs.

Per the original data handling: By means of reference gene primer amplification, nucleated cell counts were estimated. Libraries were prepared by immunoSEQ multiplex PCR; TCRdb keeps only in-frame clonotypes and omits some of them. V, J and clone size were drawn from that table, and D and trimming were deduced from the DNA. The data contain approximately 80,000 clones, roughly 88% of them singletons. CDR3 size: 13 residues. Germline V lookup: CDR1 MRHNA, CDR2 SNTAGT. With V trimmed by 2 bases and J by 11 bases, 6 bases remained unmatched. The TCR originated in a man aged 50-60 years with active COVID-19. The chain is built from TRBV6-4 and TRBJ1-1; 9 bases are shared with TRBD1. The specimen sequenced was peripheral blood. CDR3 in DNA: TGTGCCAGCAGTGACGGGACAGGGAATCCGGCTTTCTTT. It codes for CASSDGTGNPAFF.